Listed below are T cell receptor beta chains from one sample, sequenced in a study of shared clonotypes between healthy human individuals. Clones were sequenced by immunoSEQ multiplex PCR, and TCRdb holds only the in-frame ones, with some missing. This table holds some 1 million clones, approximately 76% found once. Sequenced material: memory CD4+ T cells sorted from blood. Receptor source: a man aged 18 to 29 in good health. Both conserved end residues are part of each CDR3. The D gene is left open where the match is weak. Part of the rows lack a size; the others show once, few, many or a class for expanded clones.

CDR3 DNA,CDR3 protein,V gene,D gene,J gene,clone size
TGTGCCAGCAGCCCCGGGACAGGGATTAATGAAAAACTGTTTTTT,CASSPGTGINEKLFF,TRBV7-9,TRBD1,TRBJ1-4,NA
TGCGCCAGCAGCTTGGGGGGATTGGGAAGGGCCCAAGAGACCCAGTACTTC,CASSLGGLGRAQETQYF,TRBV5-1,NA,TRBJ2-5,once
TGTGCCATCAGTGCGACAGGGGCCTTCAATCAGCCCCAGCATTTT,CAISATGAFNQPQHF,TRBV10-3,TRBD1,TRBJ1-5,NA
TGTGCCAGCAGTGCCTGGACGGCAGGGGGAAACTATGGCTACACCTTC,CASSAWTAGGNYGYTF,TRBV27,TRBD1,TRBJ1-2,NA
TGCGCCAGCAGCTTACAGACAGGGGGCTCTAATAATTCACCCCTCCACTTT,CASSLQTGGSNNSPLHF,TRBV5-1,TRBD1,TRBJ1-6,NA
TGTGCCAGCAGTTTAACCCTCGGGCTAGCGGGAGGAGGAGAGACCCAGTACTTC,CASSLTLGLAGGGETQYF,TRBV28,TRBD2,TRBJ2-5,once
TGTGCCAGCAGTGATTCGGGTAGCGGGACCACCGGGGAGCTGTTTTTT,CASSDSGSGTTGELFF,TRBV25-1,TRBD2,TRBJ2-2,NA
TGCGCCAGCAGCAAGCATACCGGGACTTTAGCGGAAAAACTGTTTTTT,CASSKHTGTLAEKLFF,TRBV5-1,NA,TRBJ1-4,NA
TGTGCCAGCAGTTTAATCTCCATACAGTATTCTGAAAAACTGTTTTTT,CASSLISIQYSEKLFF,TRBV28,NA,TRBJ1-4,many
TGTGCCAGCAGTTACTCGTTACAGGGGAACACTGAAGCTTTCTTT,CASSYSLQGNTEAFF,TRBV6-5,NA,TRBJ1-1,few
TGTGCCAGCAGCCAAGAAAAGAGGGACGCCGGGGAGCTGTTTTTT,CASSQEKRDAGELFF,TRBV4-2,NA,TRBJ2-2,NA
TGTGCCAGCAGCTTAGCATGGCAGGGGGGCAATGAGCAGTTCTTC,CASSLAWQGGNEQFF,TRBV7-2,NA,TRBJ2-1,NA
TGTGCCAGCTCTGGTCAGGGCCTTTACAATGAGCAGTTCTTC,CASSGQGLYNEQFF,TRBV6-1,NA,TRBJ2-1,NA
TGCGCCAGCAGCCCCGCCGGGACAGGGGGTTCCCAGTACTTC,CASSPAGTGGSQYF,TRBV5-1,TRBD1,TRBJ2-7,NA
TGTGCCAGCAGTCCTCAGGGAGCTTCTAACTATGGCTACACCTTC,CASSPQGASNYGYTF,TRBV7-2,NA,TRBJ1-2,few
TGTGCCAGTAGTACAACCGGCCAGGGGCTCAATCAGCCCCAGCATTTT,CASSTTGQGLNQPQHF,TRBV19,NA,TRBJ1-5,NA
TGTGCCAGTAGTATCGGTGGCAACACAGATACGCAGTATTTT,CASSIGGNTDTQYF,TRBV19,NA,TRBJ2-3,NA
TGTGCCAGCAGCTTAGTGGGTTCGAATGAGCAGTTCTTC,CASSLVGSNEQFF,TRBV7-8,NA,TRBJ2-1,NA
TGTGCCAGCATCGGGACTGGGGGTCAGCCCCAGCATTTT,CASIGTGGQPQHF,TRBV6-6,NA,TRBJ1-5,NA
TGCGCCAGCAGCCCAGTAGACAGAGATACGCAGTATTTT,CASSPVDRDTQYF,TRBV5-1,NA,TRBJ2-3,NA
TGTGCCAGCAGTTCTATCACAGGGGGCTTTGGTCTCAATGAGCAGTTCTTC,CASSSITGGFGLNEQFF,TRBV5-8,TRBD1,TRBJ2-1,NA
TGTGCCAGCAGCTTGGGGACAGGGGGCGCTTACACTGAAGCTTTCTTT,CASSLGTGGAYTEAFF,TRBV5-6,TRBD1,TRBJ1-1,NA
TGTGCCAGCAGCTTGAGTCAAGAGACCCAGTACTTC,CASSLSQETQYF,TRBV5-4,NA,TRBJ2-5,NA
TGCGCCAGCAGTGAAGGGACAGGGGGCACAGATACGCAGTATTTT,CASSEGTGGTDTQYF,TRBV10-2,TRBD1,TRBJ2-3,once
TGTGCCATCAGGGAGTTCGACAGGGCGAACACTGAAGCTTTCTTT,CAIREFDRANTEAFF,TRBV10-3,TRBD1,TRBJ1-1,NA
TGTGCCAGCAGCCCAACCTGGAGTCAGCCCCAGCATTTT,CASSPTWSQPQHF,TRBV7-8,NA,TRBJ1-5,once
TGTGCCAGTAGTCCGACTCCCCAGAGATGGAGCAATCAGCCCCAGCATTTT,CASSPTPQRWSNQPQHF,TRBV19,NA,TRBJ1-5,NA
TGTGCCACCTTAGGACGGACCCGCGGCTACACCTTC,CATLGRTRGYTF,TRBV30,NA,TRBJ1-2,once
TGTGCCAGCAGTTCACGAACAGGGATATACACCATATATTTT,CASSSRTGIYTIYF,TRBV28,NA,TRBJ1-3,NA
TGTGCCAGCAGCCTCCGGGACAGTTTTGAAGCTTTCTTT,CASSLRDSFEAFF,TRBV5-4,TRBD1,TRBJ1-1,NA
TGTGCCAGCAGCCTGACGCGGACAGGTATTAATGAAAAACTGTTTTTT,CASSLTRTGINEKLFF,TRBV7-9,TRBD1,TRBJ1-4,few
TGTGCCAGCAGCGTTGGACCCCCTGGGCATAATTCACCCCTCCACTTT,CASSVGPPGHNSPLHF,TRBV9,NA,TRBJ1-6,NA
TGTGCCAGTAGTCCCGGTGGGCTGGGACAAGAGACCCAGTACTTC,CASSPGGLGQETQYF,TRBV19,NA,TRBJ2-5,NA
TGCGCCAGCAGCCTTACACTAGCGGGAGGTTCCGAGCAGTACTTC,CASSLTLAGGSEQYF,TRBV4-1,TRBD2,TRBJ2-7,NA
TGTGCCAGCTCCTCTCCCGCTGTCTCGAGGGAGCAGTTCTTC,CASSSPAVSREQFF,TRBV7-3,NA,TRBJ2-1,NA